This T cell receptor (beta chain) was sequenced during a study of shared clonotypes between healthy human individuals. As handled by the study authors: ImmunoSEQ supplied junction-only sequences lacking quality scores, so filtering was different. Data came from immunoSEQ multiplex PCR; TCRdb stores just in-frame clones and leaves some out. That table furnishes V, J and clone size, whereas the DNA furnished D and trimming. The sample holds fewer than 130,000 clones, less than 75% seen once. The source is a woman in her twenties or thirties in good health. Input material: memory CD8+ T cells sorted from blood. Sample subset: CD45RO+ cells pooled with CCR7-negative TemRA cells.

The CDR3 DNA is TGCGCCAGCAGACCCCCTCCCGGTGGGCAGTACTTC. Translating gives CASRPPPGGQYF. The gene calls are TRBV10-1 and TRBJ2-7; no clear D gene. Germline V gene lookup returns CDR1 WNHNN and CDR2 SYGVQD (reference sequence). The CDR3 runs to 12 residues. V was trimmed by 6 bases and J by 9 bases, leaving 15 bases between them.